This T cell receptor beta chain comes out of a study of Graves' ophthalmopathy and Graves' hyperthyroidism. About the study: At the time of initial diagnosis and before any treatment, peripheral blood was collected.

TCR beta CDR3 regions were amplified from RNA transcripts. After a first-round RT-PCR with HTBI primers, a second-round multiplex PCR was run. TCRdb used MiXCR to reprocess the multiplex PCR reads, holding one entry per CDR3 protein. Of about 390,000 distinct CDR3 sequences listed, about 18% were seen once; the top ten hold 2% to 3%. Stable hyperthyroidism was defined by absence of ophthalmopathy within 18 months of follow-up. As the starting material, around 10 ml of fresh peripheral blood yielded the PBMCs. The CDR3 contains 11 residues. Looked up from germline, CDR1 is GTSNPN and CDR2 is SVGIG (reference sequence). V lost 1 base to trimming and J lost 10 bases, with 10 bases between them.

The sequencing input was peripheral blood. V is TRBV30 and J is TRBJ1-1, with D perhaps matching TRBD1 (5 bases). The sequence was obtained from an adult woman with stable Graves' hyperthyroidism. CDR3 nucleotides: TGTGCCTGGAGTGACAGGAATGTAGCTTTCTTT. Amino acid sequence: CAWSDRNVAFF.